This TCR beta chain stems from a study of blood T cell repertoires in COVID-19. This table comes from immunoSEQ multiplex PCR, and its TCRdb copy is limited to in-frame clones, with some not included. This sample has a few hundred thousand clones, with roughly 86% found just once. This clone occurred once. CDR3 size: 14 residues. Trimming pared 5 bases from V and 1 base from J, leaving 11 bases between. The germline V gene has CDR1 SGHTA and CDR2 FQGNSA. Participants came from roughly 25 US areas, aged about 18 to 95 years. Participant-reported clinical history was the basis for cohort assignment. Either two negative PCRs, clearance, or symptom resolution qualified Cohort 3 donors as recovered.

The sequencing input was PBMCs or T cells enriched from blood (not recorded which). The chain employs TRBV7-2 and TRBJ1-2; D gene uncertain. The sequence was collected from a young woman who had recovered from COVID-19. The CDR3 reads CASSPAAGNYGYTF. The CDR3 DNA is TGTGCCAGCAGCCCAGCGGCGGGTAACTATGGCTACACCTTC.